This T cell receptor (beta chain) was documented in a study of early stage breast cancer tumors. Method: immunoSEQ multiplex PCR; TCRdb's copy keeps in-frame clones and lacks some. The data hold roughly 30,000 clones, with roughly four fifths observed a single time. V was pared by 4 bases and J by 7 bases, with 14 bases between. The CDR3 spans 13 residues. Germline V CDR1 and CDR2: SQVTM, ANQGSEA. The sequencing input was blood. This chain links TRBV29-1 with TRBJ1-5; no definite D call. This clonotype was obtained from a person aged 45 to 60 with breast cancer. The CDR3 here is CSVASDVRQPQHF. The CDR3, as DNA: TGCAGCGTTGCGTCGGACGTCCGACAGCCCCAGCATTTT.